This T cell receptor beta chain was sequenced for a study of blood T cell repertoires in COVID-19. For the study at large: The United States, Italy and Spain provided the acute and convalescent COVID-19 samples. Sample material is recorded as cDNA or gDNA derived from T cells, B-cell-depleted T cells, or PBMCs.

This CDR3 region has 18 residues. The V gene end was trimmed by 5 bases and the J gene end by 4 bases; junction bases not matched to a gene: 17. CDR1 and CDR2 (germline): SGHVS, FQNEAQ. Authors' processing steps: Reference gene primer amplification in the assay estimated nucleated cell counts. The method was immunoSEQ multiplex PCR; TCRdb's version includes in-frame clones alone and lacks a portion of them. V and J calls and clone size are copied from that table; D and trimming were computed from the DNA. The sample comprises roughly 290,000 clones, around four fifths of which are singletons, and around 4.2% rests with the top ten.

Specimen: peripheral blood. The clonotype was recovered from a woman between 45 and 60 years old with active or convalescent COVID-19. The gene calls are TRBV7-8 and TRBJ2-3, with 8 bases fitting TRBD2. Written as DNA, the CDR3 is TGTGCCAGCAGCCCGCACCGACCCGGGACTAGTGGGTCAGATACGCAGTATTTT. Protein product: CASSPHRPGTSGSDTQYF.